Listed below are T cell receptor beta chains from one sample, sequenced in a study of OX40 agonist ivuxolimab in advanced cancers. Clones were sequenced by immunoSEQ multiplex PCR, and TCRdb holds only the in-frame ones, with some missing. The table includes around 28,000 clones, around nine tenths detected once. Here the sequenced sample was CD4+ or CD8+ T cells sorted from blood, taken in a trial of the OX40 agonist ivuxolimab. These receptors originate from an adult with an advanced solid tumor such as melanoma, head and neck, liver or kidney cancer. Each CDR3 is given with its conserved first and last residue. The D gene is left open where the match is weak. Clone size is stated in some rows and not others, as once, few, many or a class when expanded.

TRBV7-8	few	TRBJ2-1	NA	CASLDSTYNEQFF	TGTGCCAGCCTGGACAGCACCTACAATGAGCAGTTCTTC
TRBV29-1	NA	TRBJ1-2	TRBD1	CSANGDRALTVGYGYTF	TGCAGCGCCAATGGGGACAGGGCGCTTACCGTCGGTTATGGCTACACCTTC
TRBV29-1	NA	TRBJ1-4	NA	CSVQSSGKLFF	TGCAGCGTTCAATCGTCTGGAAAACTGTTTTTT
TRBV10-3	NA	TRBJ1-2	NA	CAISDGSDEGGYTF	TGTGCCATCAGTGACGGCTCCGACGAGGGTGGCTACACCTTC
TRBV27	NA	TRBJ2-2	TRBD2	CASSLAGGGSGELFF	TGTGCCAGCAGTTTAGCGGGGGGAGGCAGCGGGGAGCTGTTTTTT
TRBV4-1	NA	TRBJ2-1	NA	CASSHPSPGGAVYNEQFF	TGCGCCAGCAGCCATCCTTCCCCTGGCGGGGCCGTCTACAATGAGCAGTTCTTC
TRBV15	NA	TRBJ2-5	TRBD1	CATSAYRGTETQYF	TGTGCCACCAGCGCCTACAGGGGAACGGAGACCCAGTACTTC
TRBV6-5	NA	TRBJ2-7	TRBD2	CASKVLAGSYEQYF	TGTGCCAGCAAAGTACTAGCGGGGTCCTACGAGCAGTACTTC
TRBV7-3	NA	TRBJ2-5	TRBD2	CASSAAGGGVQETQYF	TGTGCCAGCAGCGCCGCTGGGGGAGGGGTCCAAGAGACCCAGTACTTC
TRBV5-6	NA	TRBJ2-7	TRBD1	CASSPGGSEQYF	TGTGCCAGCAGCCCAGGGGGTAGCGAGCAGTACTTC
TRBV6-5	NA	TRBJ2-7	NA	CASSYGLGSYEQYF	TGTGCCAGCAGTTACGGTTTAGGTTCCTACGAGCAGTACTTC
TRBV6-5	once	TRBJ2-1	NA	CASTRGTDQFF	TGTGCCAGCACACGGGGGACTGATCAGTTCTTC
TRBV5-1	NA	TRBJ2-1	NA	CASSLGVYNEQFF	TGCGCCAGCAGCTTGGGGGTTTACAATGAGCAGTTCTTC
TRBV30	NA	TRBJ2-2	TRBD1	CAWSVLLGTGGSGELFF	TGTGCCTGGAGTGTTTTATTAGGGACAGGGGGCTCCGGGGAGCTGTTTTTT
TRBV5-6	few	TRBJ1-1	TRBD1	CASSLGTGTTEAFF	TGTGCCAGCAGCTTGGGGACAGGGACGACTGAAGCTTTCTTT
TRBV28	NA	TRBJ2-1	NA	CASSLVLGFNEQFF	TGTGCCAGCAGTTTGGTCCTAGGGTTCAATGAGCAGTTCTTC
TRBV5-4	NA	TRBJ2-7	TRBD2	CASSLEGSGIPYEQYF	TGTGCCAGCAGCTTGGAAGGTAGCGGGATACCCTACGAGCAGTACTTC
TRBV29-1	NA	TRBJ2-2	TRBD1	CSVEDRRQGWTGELFF	TGCAGCGTTGAAGATCGCAGACAGGGGTGGACCGGGGAGCTGTTTTTT
TRBV30	NA	TRBJ2-7	TRBD1	CAGEGDSFYEQYF	TGTGCCGGGGAAGGGGACAGCTTCTACGAGCAGTACTTC
TRBV7-3	NA	TRBJ1-1	NA	CASTPLIGGANTEAFF	TGTGCCAGCACCCCCCTCATCGGGGGCGCGAACACTGAAGCTTTCTTT
TRBV5-1	few	TRBJ1-4	NA	CASSPHGDSDEKLFF	TGCGCCAGCAGCCCCCACGGGGATTCTGATGAAAAACTGTTTTTT
TRBV6-4	NA	TRBJ1-2	NA	CASSDTLASPFYGYTF	TGTGCCAGCAGTGACACATTAGCCTCACCCTTCTATGGCTACACCTTC
TRBV11-2	NA	TRBJ2-5	TRBD2	CASSFLAGGPGETQYF	TGTGCCAGCAGCTTCCTAGCGGGAGGGCCGGGGGAGACCCAGTACTTC
TRBV7-8	NA	TRBJ1-1	TRBD1	CASSLGLQGAAFF	TGTGCCAGCAGCTTAGGCCTTCAGGGGGCCGCTTTCTTT
TRBV6-5	NA	TRBJ2-2	TRBD1	CASSPRGPTGELFF	TGTGCCAGCAGTCCCAGGGGGCCCACCGGGGAGCTGTTTTTT
TRBV4-2	NA	TRBJ2-6	NA	CASSQDGVASGANVLTF	TGTGCCAGCAGCCAAGATGGGGTAGCCTCCGGGGCCAACGTCCTGACTTTC
TRBV11-2	NA	TRBJ2-7	TRBD1	CASSLDADRVEQYF	TGTGCCAGCAGCTTAGATGCGGACAGGGTCGAGCAGTACTTC
TRBV27	NA	TRBJ2-7	TRBD2	CASSFWGGADYEQYF	TGTGCCAGCAGTTTCTGGGGAGGGGCCGACTACGAGCAGTACTTC
TRBV9	NA	TRBJ2-4	NA	CASSPWDTQNIQYF	TGTGCCAGCAGCCCCTGGGACACTCAAAACATTCAGTACTTC
TRBV7-9	NA	TRBJ1-1	NA	CASSLEGGGRTNTEAFF	TGTGCCAGCAGCTTAGAAGGCGGGGGGCGTACGAACACTGAAGCTTTCTTT
TRBV7-7	NA	TRBJ2-5	NA	CASSHRSDREVYQETQYF	TGTGCCAGCAGCCACCGGAGCGACAGGGAGGTGTACCAAGAGACCCAGTACTTC
TRBV6-5	medium-sized	TRBJ2-7	TRBD2	CASSYSGLAGDEQYF	TGTGCCAGCAGTTACTCGGGACTAGCGGGAGATGAGCAGTACTTC
TRBV27	NA	TRBJ2-1	TRBD1	CASNPGQGVYNEQFF	TGTGCCAGCAACCCGGGACAGGGTGTGTACAATGAGCAGTTCTTC
TRBV4-3	NA	TRBJ2-7	NA	CASSQERFGQGYEQYF	TGCGCCAGCAGCCAAGAACGGTTTGGGCAGGGCTACGAGCAGTACTTC
TRBV6-5	NA	TRBJ1-2	NA	CASSYSRASGYTF	TGTGCCAGCAGTTACTCGCGGGCGTCTGGCTACACCTTC
TRBV11-3	NA	TRBJ1-4	NA	CASSPDTGEKLFF	TGTGCCAGCAGCCCCGACACAGGTGAAAAACTGTTTTTT
TRBV9	NA	TRBJ1-2	TRBD1	CASSAGQGTFGYTF	TGTGCCAGCAGCGCAGGACAGGGGACGTTTGGCTACACCTTC
TRBV5-1	NA	TRBJ1-4	NA	CASSLGAGGGNNEKLFF	TGCGCCAGCAGCTTGGGGGCAGGTGGAGGGAATAATGAAAAACTGTTTTTT
TRBV19	few	TRBJ1-1	NA	CAVGAPNTEAFF	TGTGCTGTCGGGGCCCCGAACACTGAAGCTTTCTTT
TRBV12-5	NA	TRBJ2-5	NA	CASGLGTGRQETQYF	TGTGCTAGTGGTTTGGGTACGGGCCGCCAAGAGACCCAGTACTTC
TRBV28	NA	TRBJ1-1	NA	CASTPGGTEAFF	TGTGCCAGCACCCCGGGGGGGACTGAAGCTTTCTTT